This T cell receptor (beta chain) was retrieved from a study of cytomegalovirus exposure and HLA in healthy donors. The V gene's germline CDR1 is SGDLS and CDR2 YYNGEE. CDR3 length equals 14 residues. Trimming removed 2 bases from V and 1 base from J, with 7 bases in between. Study-level findings and limits: Exclusion applied to some V segments, including TRBV6-2 and TRBV6-3, as they were indistinguishable. Researchers counted 150 to 200 TCR beta chains as cytomegalovirus-associated.

For this clone: Its antigen is unknown. Additional DNA sequences in this sample encode the identical CDR3.

The PCR used 60 Vbeta and 13 Jbeta primers. Original analysis: Unique TCR beta chains numbered about 79 million in a later analysis, with around 11 million shared. This table comes from immunoSEQ multiplex PCR, and its TCRdb copy is limited to in-frame clones, with some not included. V and J calls and clone size are copied from that table; D and trimming were computed from the DNA. The sample includes 150,000 to 200,000 clones, around 79% seen only once; the top ten take approximately 1.4%. The sequenced material came from PBMCs. The origin of this receptor is a woman aged 45-65 years in good health and CMV-seronegative. The chain combines TRBV9 with TRBJ1-5; the D gene is possibly TRBD1 (5 bases). The CDR3 nucleotides read TGTGCCAGCAGCGTGGGGGGAAGCAATCAGCCCCAGCATTTT. It specifies CASSVGGSNQPQHF.